Listed here are 10 T cell receptor beta chains from one sample, sequenced in a study of response to subunit inactivated influenza vaccine. TCRdb redid the calling of the RT-PCR reads with MiXCR, one entry per CDR3 protein. The top ten hold approximately 3% of the sample, which has about 540,000 distinct CDR3 sequences, around 21% seen once. Separately, the same data were catalogued under a study of T cells expressing NK-cell markers. That source adds: cDNA encoding TCR beta was synthesized via 5'RACE template switching incorporating UMIs.

The sequencing used CD4+ T cells sorted from PBMCs, collected 12 days after vaccination. Receptors were obtained from a man aged 45-65 years who received an inactivated influenza vaccine.

J is TRBJ2-1 and V is TRBV7-2; 7 positions agree with TRBD1. V dropped 5 bases and J dropped 12; count of bases not matched to a gene: 7. Germline V gives CDR1 SGHTA, CDR2 FQGNSA. This CDR3 is built from 12 residues. CDR3 sequence reads: CASSIDRDVQFF. CDR3 in DNA: TGTGCCAGCAGCATTGACAGGGATGTGCAGTTCTTC.

The chain recombines TRBV3-1 with TRBJ2-7, with 7 nucleotides matching TRBD1. The length of the CDR3 is 14 residues. Germline V gives CDR1 LGHDT, CDR2 YNNKEL (reference sequence). J lost 2 bases, V lost 4 bases, and 5 bases had no gene match. The CDR3 reads CASSREQGPYEQYF. The CDR3 DNA reads TGTGCCAGCAGCCGAGAACAGGGGCCCTACGAGCAGTACTTC.

This clonotype turned up a few times. The V gene is TRBV11-1, the J gene TRBJ2-7; maybe TRBD1 (6 bases). The CDR3 extends over 18 amino acids. Germline V lookup: CDR1 SGHAT, CDR2 FQDESV (reference sequence). The V end lost 2 bases, the J end lost 0 bases, and 20 bases lay between the germline ends. The CDR3 spells CASSLLGPRTESSYEQYF. The CDR3 bases are TGTGCCAGCAGCTTATTAGGTCCCCGGACAGAAAGCTCCTACGAGCAGTACTTC. Filled out from reference TRBV11-1 and TRBJ2-7, the complete variable domain reads EAEVAQSPRYKITEKSQAVAFWCDPISGHATLYWYRQILGQGPELLVQFQDESVVDDSQLPKDRFSAERLKGVDSTLKIQPAELGDSAMYLCASSLLGPRTESSYEQYFGPGTRLTVT.

This chain uses TRBV5-1 with TRBJ2-5, with TRBD1 identical over 8 bases. The CDR3 spans 15 residues. V lost 0 bases to trimming and J lost 3 bases; unmatched junction nucleotides: 4. Germline CDR1 is SGHRS and CDR2 is YFSETQ. The CDR3 sequence is CASSLGTGSEETQYF. In DNA form, the CDR3 reads TGCGCCAGCAGCTTGGGGACAGGGAGCGAAGAGACCCAGTACTTC.

This clonotype appeared a few times. V and J are TRBV5-1 and TRBJ2-1; 8 bases are a match to TRBD2. V was clipped by 2 bases and J by 10 bases; unmatched bases: 14. The CDR3 extends over 16 amino acids. The germline V gene encodes CDR1 SGHRS and CDR2 YFSETQ. The CDR3 loop is CASSFWLAGSGREQFF. Written as DNA, the CDR3 is TGCGCCAGCAGCTTTTGGCTAGCGGGTTCCGGGAGGGAGCAGTTCTTC.

The rearrangement links TRBV10-3 to TRBJ2-1; the match to TRBD2 covers 14 bases. CDR3 size: 18 residues. Germline trimming cut 6 bases from V and 0 bases from J; bases unmatched to any gene: 7. CDR1 and CDR2 (germline): ENHRY, SYGVKD. The CDR3 DNA reads TGTGCCATCAGGGGGACTAGCGGGGGCCAAAGCTCCTACAATGAGCAGTTCTTC. Encoded protein: CAIRGTSGGQSSYNEQFF.

The rearrangement links TRBV25-1 to TRBJ2-1; D gene uncertain. The germline gives CDR1 MGHDK, CDR2 SYGVNS. Trimming took 5 bases from V and 8 from J, leaving 7 bases between them. This CDR3 contains 11 residues. The CDR3: CASSTTDEQFF. CDR3 nucleotide sequence: TGTGCCAGCAGTACTACGGATGAGCAGTTCTTC.

The genes are TRBV6-5 and TRBJ2-3, with D tentatively TRBD2 (7 bases). CDR1 is MNHEY and CDR2 is SVGAGI in the germline V gene. CDR3 length: 12 amino acids. Trimming removed 9 bases at V and 3 bases at J, with 10 bases between. The CDR3 sequence: CASAGATDTQYF. The CDR3 coding sequence is TGTGCCAGTGCGGGGGCGACAGATACGCAGTATTTT.

This clonotype was seen repeatedly, ten times or more. The rearrangement links TRBV6-4 to TRBJ2-7; 8 bases fit TRBD1. Unmatched junction bases numbered 7, after V lost 0 bases and J lost 3 bases. CDR3 length equals 16 residues. Germline V gene lookup returns CDR1 MRHNA and CDR2 SNTAGT. CDR3 protein: CASSDSQGARDYEQYF. The CDR3 coding sequence is TGTGCCAGCAGTGACTCGCAGGGGGCAAGAGACTACGAGCAGTACTTC.

The chain is built from TRBV12-3 or TRBV12-4 and TRBJ1-1; tentative D call: TRBD1 (5 bases). The V gene lost 5 bases and the J gene lost 1 base, with 11 bases spanning the gap. The CDR3 has 14 residues. This chain's CDR3 is CASSAGLRNTEAFF. The CDR3 nucleotides read TGTGCCAGCAGTGCGGGGCTCCGGAACACTGAAGCTTTCTTT.